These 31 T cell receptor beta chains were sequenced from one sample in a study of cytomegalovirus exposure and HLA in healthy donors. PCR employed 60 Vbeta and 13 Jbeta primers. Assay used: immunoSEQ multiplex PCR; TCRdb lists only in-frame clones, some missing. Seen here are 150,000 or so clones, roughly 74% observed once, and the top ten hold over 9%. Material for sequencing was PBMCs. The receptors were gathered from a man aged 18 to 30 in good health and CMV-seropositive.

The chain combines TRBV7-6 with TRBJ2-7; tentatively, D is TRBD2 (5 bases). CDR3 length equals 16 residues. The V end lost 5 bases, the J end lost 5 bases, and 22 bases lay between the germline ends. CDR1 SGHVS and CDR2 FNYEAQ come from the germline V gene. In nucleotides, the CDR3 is TGTGCCAGCAGCCAACTCGGGTATGGGAGCAGAAACGAGCAGTACTTC. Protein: CASSQLGYGSRNEQYF. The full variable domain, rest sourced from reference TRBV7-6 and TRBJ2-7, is GAGVSQSPRYKVTKRGQDVALRCDPISGHVSLYWYRQALGQGPEFLTYFNYEAQQDKSGLPNDRFSAERPEGSISTLTIQRTEQRDSAMYRCASSQLGYGSRNEQYFGPGTRLTVT.

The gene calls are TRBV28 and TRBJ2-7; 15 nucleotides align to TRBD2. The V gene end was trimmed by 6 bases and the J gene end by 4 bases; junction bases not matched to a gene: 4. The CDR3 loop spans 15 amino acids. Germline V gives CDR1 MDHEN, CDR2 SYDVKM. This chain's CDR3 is CASSPGTSGRYEQYF. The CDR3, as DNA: TGTGCCAGCAGCCCAGGGACTAGCGGGAGGTACGAGCAGTACTTC.

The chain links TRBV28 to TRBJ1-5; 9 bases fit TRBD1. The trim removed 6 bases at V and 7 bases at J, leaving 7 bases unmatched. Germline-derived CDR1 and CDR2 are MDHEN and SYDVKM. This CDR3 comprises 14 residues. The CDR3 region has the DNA TGTGCCAGCAGAGAGGGACAGGGCGGACAGCCCCAGCATTTT. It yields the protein CASREGQGGQPQHF. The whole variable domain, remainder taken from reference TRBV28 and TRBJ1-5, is DVKVTQSSRYLVKRTGEKVFLECVQDMDHENMFWYRQDPGLGLRLIYFSYDVKMKEKGDIPEGYSVSREKKERFSLILESASTNQTSMYLCASREGQGGQPQHFGDGTRLSIL.

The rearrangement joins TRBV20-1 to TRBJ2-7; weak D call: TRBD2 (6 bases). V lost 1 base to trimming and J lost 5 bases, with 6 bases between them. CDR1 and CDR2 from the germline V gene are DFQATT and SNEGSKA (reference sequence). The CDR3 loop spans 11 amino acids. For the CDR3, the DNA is TGCAGTGCTAGAGGCGGGAACGAGCAGTACTTC. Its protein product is CSARGGNEQYF.

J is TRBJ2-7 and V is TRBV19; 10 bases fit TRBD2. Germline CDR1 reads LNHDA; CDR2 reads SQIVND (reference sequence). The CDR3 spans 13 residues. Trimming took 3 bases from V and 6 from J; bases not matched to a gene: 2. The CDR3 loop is CASSMASGSEQYF. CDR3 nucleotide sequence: TGTGCCAGTAGTATGGCTAGCGGGAGCGAGCAGTACTTC.

CDR3 bases: TGTGCCAGCAGTGCCCTAGCGGGCCGGGGAAGTTACGAGCAGTACTTC. Residues: CASSALAGRGSYEQYF. This chain connects TRBV28 to TRBJ2-7, with 8 bases identical to TRBD2. The CDR3 has 16 residues. V shed 5 bases, J shed 4 bases, and the junction held 13 bases outside the gene matches. Germline values: CDR1 MDHEN, CDR2 SYDVKM.

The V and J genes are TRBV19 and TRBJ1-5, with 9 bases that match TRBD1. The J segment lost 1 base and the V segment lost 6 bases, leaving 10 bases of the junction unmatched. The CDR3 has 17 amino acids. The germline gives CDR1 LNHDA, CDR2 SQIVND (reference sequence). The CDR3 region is CASRNQNDRGSNQPQHF. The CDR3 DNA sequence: TGTGCCAGTAGGAACCAAAATGACAGGGGGAGCAATCAGCCCCAGCATTTT.

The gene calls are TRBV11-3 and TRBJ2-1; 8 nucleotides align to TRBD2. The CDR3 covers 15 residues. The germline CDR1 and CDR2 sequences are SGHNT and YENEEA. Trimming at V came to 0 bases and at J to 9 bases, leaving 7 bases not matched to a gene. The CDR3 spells CASSLDPTSGSEQFF. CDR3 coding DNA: TGTGCCAGCAGCTTAGATCCAACTAGCGGAAGTGAGCAGTTCTTC.

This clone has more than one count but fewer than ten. CDR3 nucleotide sequence: TGTGCCAGCAGTCCTAGGCGAGCCGACGAGCAGTACTTC. Translated: CASSPRRADEQYF. J is TRBJ2-7 and V is TRBV27; D is unclear. Germline CDR1 and CDR2: MNHEY and SMNVEV (reference sequence). Trimming removed 5 bases from V and 5 bases from J, with 13 bases in between. The CDR3 is made up of 13 amino acids.

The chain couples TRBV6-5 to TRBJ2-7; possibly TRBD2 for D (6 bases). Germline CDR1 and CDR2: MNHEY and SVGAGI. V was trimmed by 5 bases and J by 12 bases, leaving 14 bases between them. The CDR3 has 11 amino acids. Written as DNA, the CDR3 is TGTGCCAGCAGTCGGACTGGGCGGGGGTACTTC. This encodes CASSRTGRGYF.

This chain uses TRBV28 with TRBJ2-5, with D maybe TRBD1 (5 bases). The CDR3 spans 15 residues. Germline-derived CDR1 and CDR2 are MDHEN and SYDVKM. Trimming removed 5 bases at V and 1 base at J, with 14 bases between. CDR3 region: CASSRQGIVQETQYF. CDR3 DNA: TGTGCCAGCAGTCGTCAGGGCATAGTCCAAGAGACCCAGTACTTC.

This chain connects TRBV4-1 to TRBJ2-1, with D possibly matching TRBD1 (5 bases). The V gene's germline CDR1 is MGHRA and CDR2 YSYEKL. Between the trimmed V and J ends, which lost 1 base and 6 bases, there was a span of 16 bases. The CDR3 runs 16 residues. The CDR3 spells CASSQGRVRQGNEQFF. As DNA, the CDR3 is TGCGCCAGCAGCCAAGGTCGGGTCAGGCAGGGCAATGAGCAGTTCTTC.

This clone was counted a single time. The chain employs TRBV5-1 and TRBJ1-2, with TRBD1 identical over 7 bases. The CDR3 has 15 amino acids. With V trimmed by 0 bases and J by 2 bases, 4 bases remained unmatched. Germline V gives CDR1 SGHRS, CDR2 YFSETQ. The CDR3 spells CASSLEGAVNYGYTF. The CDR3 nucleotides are TGCGCCAGCAGCTTGGAGGGGGCGGTAAACTATGGCTACACCTTC. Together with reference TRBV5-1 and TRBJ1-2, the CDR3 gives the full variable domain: KAGVTQTPRYLIKTRGQQVTLSCSPISGHRSVSWYQQTPGQGLQFLFEYFSETQRNKGNFPGRFSGRQFSNSRSEMNVSTLELGDSALYLCASSLEGAVNYGYTFGSGTRLTVV.

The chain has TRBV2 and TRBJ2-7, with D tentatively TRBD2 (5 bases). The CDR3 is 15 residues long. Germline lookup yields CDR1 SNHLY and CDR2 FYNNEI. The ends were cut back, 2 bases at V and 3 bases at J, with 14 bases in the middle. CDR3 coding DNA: TGTGCCAGCAGTGAATCCCCTAGCAATGGCTACGAGCAGTACTTC. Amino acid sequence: CASSESPSNGYEQYF. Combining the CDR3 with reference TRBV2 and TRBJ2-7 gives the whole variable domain EPEVTQTPSHQVTQMGQEVILRCVPISNHLYFYWYRQILGQKVEFLVSFYNNEISEKSEIFDDQFSVERPDGSNFTLKIRSTKLEDSAMYFCASSESPSNGYEQYFGPGTRLTVT.

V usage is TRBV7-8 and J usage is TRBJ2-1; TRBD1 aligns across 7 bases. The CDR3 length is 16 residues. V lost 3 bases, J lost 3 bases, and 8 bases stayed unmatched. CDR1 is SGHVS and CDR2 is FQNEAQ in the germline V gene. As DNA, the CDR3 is TGTGCCAGCAGCTTTAGGCCTACAGGGGACTACAATGAGCAGTTCTTC. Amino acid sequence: CASSFRPTGDYNEQFF.

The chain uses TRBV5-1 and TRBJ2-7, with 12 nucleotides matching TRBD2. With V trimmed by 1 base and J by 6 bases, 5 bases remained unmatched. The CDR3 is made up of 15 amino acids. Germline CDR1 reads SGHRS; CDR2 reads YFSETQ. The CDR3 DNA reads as TGCGCCAGCAGCTTGTCTAGCGGGAGGGCCGCCGAGCAGTACTTC. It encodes CASSLSSGRAAEQYF.

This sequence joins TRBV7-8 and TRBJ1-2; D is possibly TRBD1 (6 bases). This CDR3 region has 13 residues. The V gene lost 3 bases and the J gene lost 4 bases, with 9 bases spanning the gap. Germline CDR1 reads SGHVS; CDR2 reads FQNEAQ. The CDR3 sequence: CASSFGQPYGYTF. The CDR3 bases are TGTGCCAGCAGCTTTGGACAGCCCTATGGCTACACCTTC.

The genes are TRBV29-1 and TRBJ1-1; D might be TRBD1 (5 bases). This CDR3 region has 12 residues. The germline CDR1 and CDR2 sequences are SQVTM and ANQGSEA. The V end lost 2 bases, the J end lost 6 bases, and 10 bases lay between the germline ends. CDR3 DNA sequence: TGCAGCGTTGAATGGGGGGAGGCTGAAGCTTTCTTT. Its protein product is CSVEWGEAEAFF. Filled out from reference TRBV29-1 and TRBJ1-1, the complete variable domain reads SAVISQKPSRDICQRGTSLTIQCQVDSQVTMMFWYRQQPGQSLTLIATANQGSEATYESGFVIDKFPISRPNLTFSTLTVSNMSPEDSSIYLCSVEWGEAEAFFGQGTRLTVV.

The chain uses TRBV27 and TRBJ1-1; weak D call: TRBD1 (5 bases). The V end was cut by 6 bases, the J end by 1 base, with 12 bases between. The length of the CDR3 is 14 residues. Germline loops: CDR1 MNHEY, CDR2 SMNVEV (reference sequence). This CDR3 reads CASRPWRGNTEAFF. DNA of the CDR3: TGTGCCAGCAGGCCGTGGAGGGGGAACACTGAAGCTTTCTTT.

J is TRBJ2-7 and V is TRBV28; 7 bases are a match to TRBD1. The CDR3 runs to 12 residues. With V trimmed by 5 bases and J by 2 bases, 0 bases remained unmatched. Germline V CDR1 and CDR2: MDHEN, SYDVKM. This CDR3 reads CASSTGAYEQYF. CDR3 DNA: TGTGCCAGCAGTACAGGGGCCTACGAGCAGTACTTC. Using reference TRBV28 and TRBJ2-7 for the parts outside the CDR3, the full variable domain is DVKVTQSSRYLVKRTGEKVFLECVQDMDHENMFWYRQDPGLGLRLIYFSYDVKMKEKGDIPEGYSVSREKKERFSLILESASTNQTSMYLCASSTGAYEQYFGPGTRLTVT.

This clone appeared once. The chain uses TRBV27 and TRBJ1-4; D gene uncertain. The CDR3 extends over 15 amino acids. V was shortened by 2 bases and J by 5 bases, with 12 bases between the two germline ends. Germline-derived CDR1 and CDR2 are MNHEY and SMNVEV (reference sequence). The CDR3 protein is CASSLVATANEKLFF. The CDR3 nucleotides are TGTGCCAGCAGTTTAGTTGCCACAGCAAATGAAAAACTGTTTTTT.

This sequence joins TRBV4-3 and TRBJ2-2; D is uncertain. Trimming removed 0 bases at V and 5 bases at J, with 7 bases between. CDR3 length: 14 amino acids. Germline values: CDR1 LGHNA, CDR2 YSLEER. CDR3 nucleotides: TGCGCCAGCAGCCAAGACTATGCTACCGGGGAGCTGTTTTTT. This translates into CASSQDYATGELFF.

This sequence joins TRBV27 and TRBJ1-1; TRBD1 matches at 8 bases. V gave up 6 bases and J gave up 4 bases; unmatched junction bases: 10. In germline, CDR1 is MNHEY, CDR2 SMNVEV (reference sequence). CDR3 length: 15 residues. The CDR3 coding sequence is TGTGCCAGCAGAACCTCCGGACAGGGACGCACTGAAGCTTTCTTT. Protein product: CASRTSGQGRTEAFF.

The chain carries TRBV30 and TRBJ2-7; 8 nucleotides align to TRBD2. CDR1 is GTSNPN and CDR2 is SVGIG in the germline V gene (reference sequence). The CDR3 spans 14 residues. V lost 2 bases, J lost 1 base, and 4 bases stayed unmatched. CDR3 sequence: CAWSLAGASYEQYF. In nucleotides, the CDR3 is TGTGCCTGGAGTCTAGCGGGCGCATCCTACGAGCAGTACTTC. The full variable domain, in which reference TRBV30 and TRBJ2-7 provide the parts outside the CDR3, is SQTIHQWPATLVQPVGSPLSLECTVEGTSNPNLYWYRQAAGRGLQLLFYSVGIGQISSEVPQNLSASRPQDRQFILSSKKLLLSDSGFYLCAWSLAGASYEQYFGPGTRLTVT.

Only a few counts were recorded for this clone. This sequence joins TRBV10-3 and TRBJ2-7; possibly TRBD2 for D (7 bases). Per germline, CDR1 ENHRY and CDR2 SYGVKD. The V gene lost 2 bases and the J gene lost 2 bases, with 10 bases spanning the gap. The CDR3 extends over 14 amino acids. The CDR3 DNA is TGTGCCATCAGTGAGCGGGGGGCTCCCTACGAGCAGTACTTC. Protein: CAISERGAPYEQYF.

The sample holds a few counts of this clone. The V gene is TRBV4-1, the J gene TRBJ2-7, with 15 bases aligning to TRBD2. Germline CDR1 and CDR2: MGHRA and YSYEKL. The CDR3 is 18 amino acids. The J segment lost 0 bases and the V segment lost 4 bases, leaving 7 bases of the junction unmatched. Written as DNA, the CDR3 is TGCGCCAGCAGCCCCGGGGGACTAGCGGGGGGAAGCTCCTACGAGCAGTACTTC. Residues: CASSPGGLAGGSSYEQYF.

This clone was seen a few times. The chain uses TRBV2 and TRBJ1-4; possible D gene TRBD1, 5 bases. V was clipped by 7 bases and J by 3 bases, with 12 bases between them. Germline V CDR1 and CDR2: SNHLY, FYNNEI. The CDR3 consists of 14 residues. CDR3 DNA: TGTGCCAGCATTAGGGGCCAGGCTAATGAAAAACTGTTTTTT. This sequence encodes CASIRGQANEKLFF. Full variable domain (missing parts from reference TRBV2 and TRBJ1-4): EPEVTQTPSHQVTQMGQEVILRCVPISNHLYFYWYRQILGQKVEFLVSFYNNEISEKSEIFDDQFSVERPDGSNFTLKIRSTKLEDSAMYFCASIRGQANEKLFFGSGTQLSVL.

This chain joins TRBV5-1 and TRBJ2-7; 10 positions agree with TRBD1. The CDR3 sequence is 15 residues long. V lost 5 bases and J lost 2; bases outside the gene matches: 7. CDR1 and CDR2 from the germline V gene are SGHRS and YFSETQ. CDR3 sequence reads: CASRGGQGQTYEQYF. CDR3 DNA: TGCGCCAGCAGGGGGGGACAGGGGCAAACCTACGAGCAGTACTTC.

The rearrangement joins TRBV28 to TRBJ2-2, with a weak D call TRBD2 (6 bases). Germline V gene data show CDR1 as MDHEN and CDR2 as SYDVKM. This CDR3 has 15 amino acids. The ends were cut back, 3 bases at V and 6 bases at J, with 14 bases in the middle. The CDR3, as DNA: TGTGCCAGCAGTTTGTCCGGGAGTAATTCCGGGGAGCTGTTTTTT. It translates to CASSLSGSNSGELFF.

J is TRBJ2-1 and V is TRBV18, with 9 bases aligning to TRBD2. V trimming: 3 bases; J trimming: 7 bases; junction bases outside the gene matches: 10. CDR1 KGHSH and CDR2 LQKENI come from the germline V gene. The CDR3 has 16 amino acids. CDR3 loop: CASSPILAGARNEQFF. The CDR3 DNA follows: TGTGCCAGCTCACCGATTTTAGCGGGAGCGAGGAATGAGCAGTTCTTC.

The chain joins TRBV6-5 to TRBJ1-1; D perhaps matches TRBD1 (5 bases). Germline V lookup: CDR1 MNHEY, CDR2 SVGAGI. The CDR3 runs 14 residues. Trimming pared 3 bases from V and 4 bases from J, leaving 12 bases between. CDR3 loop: CASSYRQGVTEAFF. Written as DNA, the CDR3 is TGTGCCAGCAGTTATCGTCAGGGTGTCACTGAAGCTTTCTTT.